This entry concerns a single T cell receptor (beta chain). Its antigen is still unknown. This sample was taken from a study of beta chain features in type 1 diabetes. Whole-study results and caveats: Highly expressing activated T cells could be over-counted with a cDNA template. The similarity of naive, central memory and Treg TCRB repertoires appeared greater among patients than among healthy donors. Moderately but significantly shorter TCRB CDR3s were found in Type 1 diabetes patients in all four CD4+ subsets.

Using CD45RO/CCR7/CD25/CD127/CD95/CD27, CD4+ naive, central memory, regulatory and stem cell-like memory cells were sorted. The germline V gene has CDR1 LNHDA and CDR2 SQIVND (reference sequence). Trimming cost V 6 bases and J 11 bases; bases outside gene matches: 10. This CDR3 spans 14 amino acids. Every bit of the isolated RNA underwent reverse transcription, so sequencing read expressed TCRB transcripts. Clones were sequenced by immunoSEQ multiplex PCR, and TCRdb holds only the in-frame ones, with some missing. The data hold 200,000 to 300,000 clones, with 9.5% to 13% observed a single time. The J gene is TRBJ1-6, the V gene TRBV19; TRBD1 matches 7 bases. The TCR originated in a man aged 25-40 years with type 1 diabetes. Specimen: naive CD4+ T cells from blood. This CDR3 is CASSTVTGVPPLHF. In DNA, the CDR3 is TGTGCCAGTAGCACCGTTACAGGGGTCCCACCCCTCCACTTT.